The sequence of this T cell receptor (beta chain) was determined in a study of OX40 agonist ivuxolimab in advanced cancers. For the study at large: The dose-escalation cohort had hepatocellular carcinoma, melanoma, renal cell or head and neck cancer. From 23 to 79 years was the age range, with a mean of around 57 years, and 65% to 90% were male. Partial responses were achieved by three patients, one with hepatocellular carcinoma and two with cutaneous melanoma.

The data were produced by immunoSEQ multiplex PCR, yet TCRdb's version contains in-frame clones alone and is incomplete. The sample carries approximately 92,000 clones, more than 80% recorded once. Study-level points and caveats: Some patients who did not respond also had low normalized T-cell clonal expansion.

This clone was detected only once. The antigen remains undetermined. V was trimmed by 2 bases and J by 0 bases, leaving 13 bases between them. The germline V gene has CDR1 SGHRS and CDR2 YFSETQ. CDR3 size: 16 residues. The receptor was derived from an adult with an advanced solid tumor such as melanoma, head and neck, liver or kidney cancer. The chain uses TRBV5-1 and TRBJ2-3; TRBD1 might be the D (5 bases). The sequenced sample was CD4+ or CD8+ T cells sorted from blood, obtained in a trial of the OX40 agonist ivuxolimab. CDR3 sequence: CASSFSGAASTDTQYF. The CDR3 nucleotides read TGCGCCAGCAGCTTTTCTGGGGCGGCTAGCACAGATACGCAGTATTTT.